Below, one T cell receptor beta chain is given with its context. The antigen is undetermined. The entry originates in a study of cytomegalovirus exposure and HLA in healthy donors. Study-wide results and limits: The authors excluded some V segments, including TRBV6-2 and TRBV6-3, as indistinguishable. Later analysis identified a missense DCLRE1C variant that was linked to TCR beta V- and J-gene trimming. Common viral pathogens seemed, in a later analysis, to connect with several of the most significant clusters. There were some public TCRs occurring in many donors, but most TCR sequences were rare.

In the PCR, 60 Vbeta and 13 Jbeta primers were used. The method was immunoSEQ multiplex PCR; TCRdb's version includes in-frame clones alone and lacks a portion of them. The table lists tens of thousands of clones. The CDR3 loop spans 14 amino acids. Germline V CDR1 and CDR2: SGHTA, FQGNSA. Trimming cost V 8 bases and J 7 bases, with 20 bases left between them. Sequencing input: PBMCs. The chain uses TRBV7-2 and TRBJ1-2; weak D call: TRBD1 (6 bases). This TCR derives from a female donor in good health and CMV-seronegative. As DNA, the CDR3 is TGTGCCAGCTCATATACGACAGGCGGGTCTGGCTACACCTTC. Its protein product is CASSYTTGGSGYTF.